This T cell receptor (beta chain) was documented in a study of OX40 agonist ivuxolimab in advanced cancers. As for the study in general: Prior checkpoint blockade (anti-PD-1, anti-PD-L1 or anti-CTLA-4) was permitted; approximately 40% had it.

Study-level findings and limits: There were also nonresponders showing low normalized T-cell clonal expansion. Dose levels from 0.1 to 3.0 mg/kg saw CD4+ and CD8+ blood T cells expand clonally by week 6.

The V gene's germline CDR1 is SGHTA and CDR2 FQGTGA. V gave up 5 bases and J gave up 9 bases; unmatched junction bases: 13. This CDR3 has 17 residues. Concerning this clone itself: As yet, its antigen is unknown.

Assay used: immunoSEQ multiplex PCR; TCRdb lists only in-frame clones, some missing. The sample has approximately 100,000 clones, less than 95% seen once. Anyone with autoimmune disease history or systemic immunosuppression was excluded. The chain employs TRBV7-3 and TRBJ2-1, with 13 bases aligning to TRBD2. The source is an adult with an advanced solid tumor such as melanoma, head and neck, liver or kidney cancer. The sample here was CD4+ or CD8+ T cells sorted from blood, taken in a trial of the OX40 agonist ivuxolimab. The CDR3 DNA reads as TGTGCCAGCAGCACCCGCCCGGGACTAGCGGGAAGGGCTGAGCAGTTCTTC. The encoded protein is CASSTRPGLAGRAEQFF.